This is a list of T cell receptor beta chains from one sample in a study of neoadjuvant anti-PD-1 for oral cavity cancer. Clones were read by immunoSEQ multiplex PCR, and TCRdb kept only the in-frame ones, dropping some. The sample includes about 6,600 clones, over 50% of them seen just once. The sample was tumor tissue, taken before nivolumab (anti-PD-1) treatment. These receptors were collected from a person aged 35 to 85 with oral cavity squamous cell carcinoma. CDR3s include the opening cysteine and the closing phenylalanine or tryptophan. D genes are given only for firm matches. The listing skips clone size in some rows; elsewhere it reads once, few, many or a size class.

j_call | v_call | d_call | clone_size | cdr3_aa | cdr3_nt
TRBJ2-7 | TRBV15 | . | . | CATSRDRTSYEQYF | TGTGCCACCAGCAGAGATCGGACTTCCTACGAGCAGTACTTC
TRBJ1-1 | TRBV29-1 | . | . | CSCRPSNTEAFF | TGCAGTTGTAGGCCTTCGAACACTGAAGCTTTCTTT
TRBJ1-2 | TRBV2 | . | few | CASSGGSEGYGYTF | TGTGCCAGCAGTGGGGGTAGTGAGGGGTATGGCTACACCTTC
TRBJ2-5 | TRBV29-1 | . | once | CSVEGQWRRREGQAIETQYF | TGCAGCGTTGAAGGACAGTGGCGGAGGCGGGAGGGACAGGCTATTGAGACCCAGTACTTC
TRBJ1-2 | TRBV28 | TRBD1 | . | CASSIQGAQGAGYTF | TGTGCCAGCAGTATACAGGGGGCGCAAGGGGCTGGCTACACCTTC
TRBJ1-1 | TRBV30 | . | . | CAWRKKNTEAFF | TGTGCCTGGCGGAAAAAGAACACTGAAGCTTTCTTT
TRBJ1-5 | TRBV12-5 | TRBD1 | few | CASGGGQLSNQPQHF | TGTGCTAGCGGCGGGGGACAGCTATCCAATCAGCCCCAGCATTTT
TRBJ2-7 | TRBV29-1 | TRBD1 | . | CSVQDRAGTYEQYF | TGCAGCGTCCAAGACAGGGCCGGTACCTACGAGCAGTACTTC
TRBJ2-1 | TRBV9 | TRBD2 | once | CASSEAVTGTSGGYNEQFF | TGTGCCAGCAGCGAAGCCGTCACCGGGACTAGCGGGGGTTACAATGAGCAGTTCTTC
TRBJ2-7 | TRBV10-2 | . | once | CASRPGTKDYEQYF | TGCGCCAGCAGACCTGGGACCAAGGACTACGAGCAGTACTTC
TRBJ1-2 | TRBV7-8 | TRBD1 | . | CASSSRGQGTYGYTF | TGTGCCAGCAGCTCGAGGGGACAGGGGACTTATGGCTACACCTTC
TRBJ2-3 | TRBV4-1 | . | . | CASSQEGSTDTQYF | TGCGCCAGCAGCCAAGAGGGGAGCACAGATACGCAGTATTTT
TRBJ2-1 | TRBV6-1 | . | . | CASSTQGPGEQFF | TGTGCCAGCAGCACCCAGGGGCCGGGAGAGCAGTTCTTC
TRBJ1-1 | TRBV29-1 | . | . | CSVGQLNTEAFF | TGCAGCGTTGGACAGTTGAACACTGAAGCTTTCTTT
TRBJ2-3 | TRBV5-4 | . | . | CASSPASGSGPDTQYF | TGTGCCAGCAGCCCCGCCTCCGGAAGCGGGCCAGATACGCAGTATTTT
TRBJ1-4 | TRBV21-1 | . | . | CASSPPISRRKLFF | TGTGCCAGCAGCCCCCCGATATCGAGGCGAAAACTGTTTTTT
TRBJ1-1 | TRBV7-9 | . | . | CASSPSLNTEAFF | TGTGCCAGCAGCCCCTCCCTGAACACTGAAGCTTTCTTT
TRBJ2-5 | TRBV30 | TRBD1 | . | CAWTRTGGRRETQYF | TGTGCCTGGACCAGGACAGGGGGCCGTCGAGAGACCCAGTACTTC
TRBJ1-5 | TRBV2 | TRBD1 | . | CASRGQGNQPQHF | TGTGCCAGCAGGGGACAGGGAAATCAGCCCCAGCATTTT
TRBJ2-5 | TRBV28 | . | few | CASSLLAFLQETQYF | TGTGCCAGCAGTTTGCTAGCGTTTCTTCAAGAGACCCAGTACTTC
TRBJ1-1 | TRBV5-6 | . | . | CASSLGTGLNTEAFF | TGTGCCAGCAGCTTGGGAACAGGATTGAACACTGAAGCTTTCTTT
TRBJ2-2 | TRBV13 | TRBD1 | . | CASSPPSGQGPGELFF | TGTGCCAGCAGCCCCCCCTCGGGACAGGGACCCGGGGAGCTGTTTTTT
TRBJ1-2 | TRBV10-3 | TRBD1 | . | CAISGDRRTGNYGYTF | TGTGCCATCAGCGGGGACAGGCGAACGGGTAACTATGGCTACACCTTC
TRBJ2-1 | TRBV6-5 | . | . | CASSPRFAYNEQFF | TGTGCCAGCAGTCCCAGGTTTGCCTACAATGAGCAGTTCTTC
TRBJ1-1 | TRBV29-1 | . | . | CSVGLGISLNTEAFF | TGCAGCGTTGGACTCGGAATAAGTTTGAACACTGAAGCTTTCTTT
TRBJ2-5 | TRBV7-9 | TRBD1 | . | CASSLAGQVGTQYF | TGTGCCAGCAGCTTGGCAGGACAGGTTGGGACCCAGTACTTC
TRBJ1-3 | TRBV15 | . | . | CATGDGAGNTIYF | TGTGCCACCGGGGATGGGGCTGGAAACACCATATATTTT
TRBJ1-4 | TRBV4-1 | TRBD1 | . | CASSQTGAEEKLFF | TGCGCCAGCAGCCAAACAGGGGCGGAAGAAAAACTGTTTTTT
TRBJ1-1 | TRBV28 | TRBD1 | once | CATHTLQGTEAFF | TGTGCCACACATACACTACAGGGGACTGAAGCTTTCTTT
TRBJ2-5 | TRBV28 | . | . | CASSPAGRTQYF | TGTGCCAGCAGTCCGGCGGGTCGGACCCAGTACTTC
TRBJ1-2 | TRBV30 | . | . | CAWSWSGDYGYTF | TGTGCCTGGAGTTGGTCAGGGGACTATGGCTACACCTTC
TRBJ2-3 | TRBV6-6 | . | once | CASRETNRRTDTQYF | TGTGCCAGCAGGGAGACCAACAGGCGCACAGATACGCAGTATTTT
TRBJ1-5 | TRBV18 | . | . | CASSPQGYSNQPQHF | TGTGCCAGCTCACCACAGGGGTATAGCAATCAGCCCCAGCATTTT
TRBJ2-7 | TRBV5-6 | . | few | CASSLDRVGYEQYF | TGTGCCAGCAGCTTGGACAGGGTAGGCTACGAGCAGTACTTC
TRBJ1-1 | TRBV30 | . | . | CAWSAPEGGTEAFF | TGTGCCTGGAGCGCCCCAGAGGGAGGCACTGAAGCTTTCTTT
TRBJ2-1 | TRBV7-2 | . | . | CASSLDYQGFDNEQFF | TGTGCCAGCAGCTTAGATTATCAGGGTTTCGACAATGAGCAGTTCTTC
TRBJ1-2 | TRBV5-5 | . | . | CASSLINYGYTF | TGTGCCAGCAGCTTGATCAACTATGGCTACACCTTC
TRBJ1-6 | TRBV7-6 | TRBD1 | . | CASSRDSINSPLHF | TGTGCCAGCAGCCGGGACAGCATCAATTCACCCCTCCACTTT
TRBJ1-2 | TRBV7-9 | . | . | CASSLPPRGPSRSGYTF | TGTGCCAGCAGCTTACCCCCCCGCGGGCCTTCTCGCAGCGGCTACACCTTC
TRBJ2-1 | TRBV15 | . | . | CATSRASGGSYNEQFF | TGTGCCACCAGCAGGGCCTCAGGAGGCTCCTACAATGAGCAGTTCTTC
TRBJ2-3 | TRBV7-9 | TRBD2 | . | CASSASGGASGTDTQYF | TGTGCCAGCAGCGCCTCCGGGGGGGCGTCGGGAACAGATACGCAGTATTTT
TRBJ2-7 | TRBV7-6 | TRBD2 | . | CASSLAAGVTHEQYF | TGTGCCAGCAGCTTAGCAGCGGGAGTTACCCACGAGCAGTACTTC
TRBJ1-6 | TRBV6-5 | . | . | CASSYGGRNSPLHF | TGTGCCAGCAGTTACGGCGGCAGGAATTCACCCCTCCACTTT
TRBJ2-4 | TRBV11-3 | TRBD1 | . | CASSLEGGQGNIQYF | TGTGCCAGCAGCTTAGAGGGCGGACAGGGGAACATTCAGTACTTC
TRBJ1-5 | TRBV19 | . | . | CASCGGSTGNQPQHF | TGTGCCAGTTGTGGGGGGTCTACGGGCAATCAGCCCCAGCATTTT
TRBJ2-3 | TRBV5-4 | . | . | CASIRDGGTDTQYF | TGTGCCAGCATAAGGGATGGCGGCACAGATACGCAGTATTTT
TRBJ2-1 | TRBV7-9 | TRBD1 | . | CASSLGTGFSYNEQFF | TGTGCCAGCAGCTTAGGGACAGGGTTCTCCTACAATGAGCAGTTCTTC
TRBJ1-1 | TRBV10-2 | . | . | CASTQGHLTTEAFF | TGCGCCAGCACTCAGGGACATTTGACGACTGAAGCTTTCTTT
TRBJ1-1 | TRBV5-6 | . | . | CASSLQAGSGEAFF | TGTGCCAGCAGCTTGCAGGCAGGGTCGGGTGAAGCTTTCTTT